The sequence of this T cell receptor (beta chain) was determined in a study of regulatory T cells in long-lasting Graves disease (dated by TCRdb to 2020 to 2023). Turning to the overall study: Persistent Graves' disease was defined as antithyroid drug treatment for over 5 years with persistently positive TSH receptor autoantibodies. The study was registered as a clinical trial and conducted in China. Persistent Graves' disease patients were compared with newly diagnosed Graves' disease patients by peripheral blood TCR sequencing and RNA sequencing. A total of roughly 35 samples underwent TCR sequencing, from around 13 patients with persistent Graves' disease and 20 patients with newly diagnosed Graves' disease. Antithyroid drugs had been taken for 8.5 to 11 years on average by persistent Graves' disease patients in the clinical cohort.

This clonotype was detected only once. Which antigen it targets is not known. The sample holds no much larger clone one base away, and base qualities are not on file. One read alone provides weak support. The paper as a whole reports these results and caveats: Sequencing and analysis were limited to the TCR beta chain. Persistent patients shared more public clonotypes among themselves (around 2,500) than newly diagnosed patients did (about 970). Lower TCR Shannon entropy and fewer highly expanded clones were observed in persistent Graves' disease patients than in newly diagnosed patients, which suggested clonal expansion. The small sample size was acknowledged by the authors as a limitation that may reduce accuracy. Because the primary lesion, thyroid tissue, could not be accessed, the study looked at peripheral blood alone.

The method behind the library was multiplex PCR. The sequencer was an Illumina HiSeq 4000. TCR beta libraries were built with iRepertoire HTBI primers and Arm-PCR amplification of CDR3 regions. Before sequencing, the PCR products went through gel purification. The published analysis was carried out like this. Gene usage analysis of CDR3 amino acid clonotypes relied on the 55 to 80 TRBV and 14 TRBJ segments identified across samples. COPE and FqMerger were used to merge filtered high-quality paired reads into contigs. BLAST was used to align contigs to IMGT TRBV, TRBD and TRBJ reference genes, and CDR3 was defined according to IMGT. Clonotypes above 0.1% frequency were classified as highly expanded clones. Repertoire diversity was measured by Shannon entropy, and V-J evenness by the Gini coefficient. Clonotypes shared by more than one individual were considered public. TCRdb reanalyzed the raw reads on its own, using fastp at Q25 for trimming and MiXCR for clone calling, and kept in-frame beta chains. Every distinct CDR3 protein forms one entry, paired with its most common genes and DNA. The V and J calls, along with clone size, are taken from TCRdb and not from the paper's own processing. The sample yields 350,000 to 450,000 distinct CDR3 sequences; 20% to 25% were counted once. Clones ranked in the top ten supply roughly an eighth of the sample.

The time point label, read with the paper, signifies: persistent/refractory GD, antithyroid drugs over 5 years with positive TRAb. RNA was extracted from PBMCs in TRIzol for both TCR sequencing and RNA sequencing. The diagnosis of Graves' disease was made according to American Thyroid Association guidelines. Patients were recruited from an endocrinology department in Xi'an, China. From each patient, approximately 9 milliliters of peripheral blood was collected into an EDTA anticoagulant tube. Ficoll Paque Plus density gradient separation was used to isolate PBMCs, and no additional T cell sorting was done. An Agilent 2100 Bioanalyzer and agarose gel were used to check RNA quality, and a NanoDrop 2000 was used to measure RNA concentration. The sequencing here drew on peripheral blood mononuclear cells (PBMCs), taken when the disease was refractory, from a patient treated with antithyroid drugs. The source of this sequence is a female donor with Graves disease.

The sequenced DNA is TGTGCCTGGAGTGTGACAGATAATAATTCACCCCTCCACTTT. This translates into CAWSVTDNNSPLHF. The sequence joins TRBV30 to TRBJ1-6, with TRBD1 tentatively as D gene (5 bases match). The CDR3 numbers 14 residues from cysteine through phenylalanine. Only CDR3 DNA is held: 42 bases, read in frame from base 1. Trimming removed 0 bases from V and 5 bases from J, leaving 8 bases between the germline ends. Per the germline V gene (reference sequence), GTSNPN is the CDR1 and SVGIG is the CDR2.